This T cell receptor beta chain was profiled in a study of CD8 T cells in Susac syndrome. Study-level findings and limits: Only a relatively small number of individuals were included in the TCR sequencing and HLA analysis.

Random hexamers were used to reverse transcribe the RNA input (0.5 to 1 ug). Multiplex PCR with immunoSEQ amplified the TCR beta CDR3 across 54 Vbeta and 13 Jbeta. TCRdb passed the immunoSEQ multiplex PCR reads through MiXCR, listing each CDR3 protein once. Counted here are 190,000 or so distinct CDR3 sequences, 85% to 95% occurring once; the ten biggest clones make up 0.082%. The CDR3 totals 16 residues. Germline assignment: CDR1 GTSNPN and CDR2 SVGIG (reference sequence). V was pared by 6 bases and J by 4 bases, with 15 bases of the junction left unmatched. Peripheral blood CD8+ and CD4+ T cells were profiled by TCR beta sequencing. A note on this clonotype: Its antigen is still unknown.

This TCR was sampled from a human donor with multiple sclerosis. The material sequenced was CD4+ T cells from PBMCs. The gene calls are TRBV30 and TRBJ1-2, with 9 bases identical to TRBD1. CDR3 region: CACPTGTGTWGYGYTF. In DNA, the CDR3 is TGTGCCTGTCCGACCGGGACAGGGACTTGGGGCTATGGCTACACCTTC.